This TCR beta chain is from a study of OX40 agonist ivuxolimab in advanced cancers. TCRdb's copy holds only in-frame clones and misses some; the assay was immunoSEQ multiplex PCR. The data show under 100,000 clones, roughly 80% seen once. Germline CDR1 SGDLS, CDR2 YYNGEE. V was clipped by 4 bases and J by 7 bases; unmatched bases: 9. CDR3 length: 16 amino acids. This clone turned up a few times. This sequence originates from an adult with an advanced solid tumor such as melanoma, head and neck, liver or kidney cancer. This sequence joins TRBV9 and TRBJ2-3, with 13 positions matching TRBD2. The sample in question was CD4+ or CD8+ T cells sorted from blood, obtained in a trial of the OX40 agonist ivuxolimab. The CDR3 DNA reads TGTGCCAGCAGCCCACCGGGACTAGCGGGATCGAATACGCAGTATTTT. Translating it yields CASSPPGLAGSNTQYF. The full variable domain, its missing parts supplied by reference TRBV9 and TRBJ2-3, is DSGVTQTPKHLITATGQRVTLRCSPRSGDLSVYWYQQSLDQGLQFLIQYYNGEERAKGNILERFSAQQFPDLHSELNLSSLELGDSALYFCASSPPGLAGSNTQYFGPGTRLTVL.